A single sample is the source of the 5 T cell receptor beta chains below, sequenced in a study of cytomegalovirus exposure and HLA in healthy donors. The PCR ran on 60 Vbeta and 13 Jbeta primers. Assay: immunoSEQ multiplex PCR; the TCRdb copy retains only in-frame clones and omits some. Among about 130,000 clones, 8% to 11% were seen once, and the ten largest hold around 5%. The sequenced sample was PBMCs. These receptors originate from a woman aged 18-35 years in good health and CMV-seropositive.

The J gene is TRBJ2-1, the V gene TRBV2, with a weak D call TRBD2 (5 bases). The CDR3 is 15 amino acids. Germline values: CDR1 SNHLY, CDR2 FYNNEI. The ends were cut back, 4 bases at V and 0 bases at J, with 10 bases in the middle. CDR3 sequence (DNA): TGTGCCAGCAGTGGAGGGTACAGCTCCTACAATGAGCAGTTCTTC. Translated: CASSGGYSSYNEQFF.

V is TRBV19 and J is TRBJ2-6; D call uncertain. The germline V and J ends were trimmed by 5 bases and 4 bases, with 6 bases remaining between them. Germline-derived CDR1 and CDR2 are LNHDA and SQIVND (reference sequence). CDR3 length equals 13 residues. DNA of the CDR3: TGTGCCAGTAGTTGGGCCGGGGCCAACGTCCTGACTTTC. This gives the protein CASSWAGANVLTF. Supplemented by reference TRBV19 and TRBJ2-6, the full variable domain reads DGGITQSPKYLFRKEGQNVTLSCEQNLNHDAMYWYRQDPGQGLRLIYYSQIVNDFQKGDIAEGYSVSREKKESFPLTVTSAQKNPTAFYLCASSWAGANVLTFGAGSRLTVL.

V and J are TRBV27 and TRBJ2-3; 12 bases align to TRBD2. Germline assignment: CDR1 MNHEY and CDR2 SMNVEV (reference sequence). The CDR3 contains 16 residues. Germline trimming cut 5 bases from V and 3 bases from J; bases unmatched to any gene: 6. The CDR3 DNA is TGTGCCAGCAGTCTCCTAGCGGGAGGGCCTACAGATACGCAGTATTTT. Its protein is CASSLLAGGPTDTQYF.

This rearrangement joins TRBV7-3 to TRBJ2-7; TRBD2 matches at 8 bases. The germline V gene encodes CDR1 SGHTA and CDR2 FQGTGA. Losses at the gene ends were 2 bases for V and 0 bases for J; bases not matched to a gene: 3. The CDR3 has 15 residues. The CDR3 loop reads CASSLQAGDSYEQYF. Here the CDR3 DNA reads TGTGCCAGCAGCTTACAAGCGGGAGACTCCTACGAGCAGTACTTC. The whole variable domain, filled in from reference TRBV7-3 and TRBJ2-7, reads GAGVSQTPSNKVTEKGKYVELRCDPISGHTALYWYRQSLGQGPEFLIYFQGTGAADDSGLPNDRFFAVRPEGSVSTLKIQRTERGDSAVYLCASSLQAGDSYEQYFGPGTRLTVT.

The V gene is TRBV5-4, the J gene TRBJ2-7, with 9 positions matching TRBD2. The CDR3 spans 15 residues. Germline CDR1 and CDR2: SGHNT and YYREEE (reference sequence). The V and J ends lost 2 bases and 0 bases, in that order; junction bases with no gene match: 3. CDR3 sequence reads: CASSFSGGFSYEQYF. DNA for the CDR3: TGTGCCAGCAGCTTTAGCGGGGGCTTCTCCTACGAGCAGTACTTC.